This TCR beta chain appears in the sequencing data of a study of T cell repertoires in cytomegalovirus infection. Study-level information: Public TCR beta signatures marked donors with CMV infection and the matching HLA. Overall study results and limits: CMV-specific HLA-C-restricted TCR beta clonotypes dominated the ex vivo response.

A few counts support this clonotype. Antigen specificity is unknown. TCRdb ran MiXCR on the reads and lists one entry per CDR3 protein. Among approximately 400,000 distinct CDR3 sequences listed, 31% were seen once. V trimming: 6 bases; J trimming: 4 bases; junction bases outside the gene matches: 11. Germline values: CDR1 MGHRA, CDR2 YSYEKL. The CDR3 consists of 16 residues. Sequences were obtained from PBMCs. The sequence came from a human donor in good health (CMV status not recorded). Some clones in this sample may be carry-over from other donors' samples. V is TRBV4-1 and J is TRBJ2-3, with TRBD1 identical over 9 bases. CDR3 bases: TGCGCCAGCAGTCGAACCGGGACAGGGCCCGCAGATACGCAGTATTTT. This sequence encodes CASSRTGTGPADTQYF.